Below are 17 T cell receptor beta chains sequenced from a single sample in a study of siplizumab effects on memory and regulatory T cells. Measured with immunoSEQ multiplex PCR; TCRdb has only the in-frame clones, and not every one. The table lists 100,000 or so clones, about 95% of them singletons, with 1% to 1.5% in the top ten. Sequences were obtained from non-Treg CD4+ T cells sorted from blood. The receptors were sampled from a human donor in good health.

The CDR3, as DNA: TGTGCCAGCAGTTTATGGACGGCTGGGATGTATGAGCAGTTCTTC. Protein: CASSLWTAGMYEQFF. V usage is TRBV28 and J usage is TRBJ2-1, with no clear D. V lost 0 bases and J lost 8, with 14 bases in between. CDR3 size: 15 residues. Germline CDR1 MDHEN, CDR2 SYDVKM.

The count of this clone is one. This rearrangement joins TRBV4-1 to TRBJ2-2; 15 bases fit TRBD2. The V segment lost 6 bases and the J segment 6 bases; nucleotides outside the gene matches: 2. Germline CDR1 is MGHRA and CDR2 is YSYEKL. The CDR3 spans 15 residues. CDR3 coding DNA: TGCGCCAGCAGAAGGACTAGCGGGAGGGCCGGGGAGCTGTTTTTT. This sequence encodes CASRRTSGRAGELFF.

V gene TRBV9 combines with J gene TRBJ2-2; tentatively, D is TRBD1 or TRBD2 (6 bases each). Per germline, CDR1 SGDLS and CDR2 YYNGEE. Trimming pared 1 base from V and 7 bases from J, leaving 20 bases between. The CDR3 is 17 residues long. CDR3: CASSVQIGLGGGGELFF. The CDR3 DNA sequence: TGTGCCAGCAGCGTACAAATTGGACTGGGGGGCGGCGGGGAGCTGTTTTTT.

V is TRBV6-1 and J is TRBJ1-3; D is undetermined. Germline V gene lookup returns CDR1 MNHNS and CDR2 SASEGT. Deletions cut 2 bases from V and 2 bases from J, with 10 bases between. This CDR3 is 15 amino acids long. The CDR3 region is CASSENGRTGNTIYF. CDR3 bases: TGTGCCAGCAGTGAAAATGGCCGAACTGGAAACACCATATATTTT.

The rearrangement joins TRBV14 to TRBJ1-1; D is uncertain. Germline V gene lookup returns CDR1 SGHDN and CDR2 FVKESK. This CDR3 contains 13 residues. Trimming left V 4 bases short and J 0 bases short, with 6 bases between. The CDR3 bases are TGTGCCAGCAGCCCACAAATGAACACTGAAGCTTTCTTT. It yields the protein CASSPQMNTEAFF.

The chain is built from TRBV7-9 and TRBJ2-7; D unclear. Trimming took 0 bases from V and 6 from J, leaving 15 bases between them. Germline CDR1 is SEHNR and CDR2 is FQNEAQ (reference sequence). The CDR3 is made up of 15 amino acids. The CDR3 reads CASSLASRQGSEQYF. The CDR3 nucleotides are TGTGCCAGCAGCTTAGCCTCGAGACAAGGAAGCGAGCAGTACTTC.

The chain recombines TRBV9 with TRBJ2-6; no clear D gene. Germline lookup yields CDR1 SGDLS and CDR2 YYNGEE. V was trimmed by 4 bases and J by 4 bases, leaving 9 bases between them. The CDR3 loop spans 14 amino acids. DNA of the CDR3: TGTGCCAGCAGCACGTGGCGGGGGGCCAACGTCCTGACTTTC. Protein product: CASSTWRGANVLTF. Combining the CDR3 with reference TRBV9 and TRBJ2-6 gives the whole variable domain DSGVTQTPKHLITATGQRVTLRCSPRSGDLSVYWYQQSLDQGLQFLIQYYNGEERAKGNILERFSAQQFPDLHSELNLSSLELGDSALYFCASSTWRGANVLTFGAGSRLTVL.

The chain couples TRBV28 to TRBJ2-5; unclear D gene. Germline CDR1 is MDHEN and CDR2 is SYDVKM. Trimming removed 2 bases at V and 2 bases at J, with 9 bases between. CDR3 length: 14 residues. As DNA, the CDR3 is TGTGCCAGCAGTTTAGGTGGCAGACAAGAGACCCAGTACTTC. This encodes CASSLGGRQETQYF.

The table lists this clone with a count of one. The chain has TRBV2 and TRBJ1-4; 7 bases align to TRBD1. After removal of 7 bases from V and 7 bases from J, the junction contained 9 bases not matched to a gene. CDR1 and CDR2 (germline): SNHLY, FYNNEI. The CDR3 runs to 14 residues. The CDR3 protein is CASKETGYGEKLFF. CDR3 nucleotides: TGTGCCAGCAAAGAGACAGGGTACGGTGAAAAACTGTTTTTT.

CDR3: CASRLSGTGDSYEQYF. The CDR3, as DNA: TGTGCCAGTAGACTTTCCGGGACAGGGGACTCCTACGAGCAGTACTTC. The chain couples TRBV19 to TRBJ2-7; 10 nucleotides agree with TRBD1. This CDR3 has 16 residues. V trimming: 6 bases; J trimming: 0 bases; junction bases outside the gene matches: 8. Germline-derived CDR1 and CDR2 are LNHDA and SQIVND (reference sequence).

The sample holds a few counts of this clone. The rearrangement joins TRBV7-9 to TRBJ1-2; TRBD1 aligns across 8 bases. CDR3 length equals 16 residues. Germline V gene lookup returns CDR1 SEHNR and CDR2 FQNEAQ (reference sequence). The V segment lost 4 bases and the J segment 7 bases; nucleotides outside the gene matches: 14. The CDR3 reads CASSYPPDREIRGYTF. The CDR3 coding sequence is TGTGCCAGCAGCTACCCCCCGGACAGGGAAATTCGTGGCTACACCTTC.

The chain joins TRBV27 to TRBJ2-3; D might be TRBD2 (5 bases). The CDR3 runs to 14 residues. Germline CDR1 reads MNHEY; CDR2 reads SMNVEV (reference sequence). V was pared by 4 bases and J by 2 bases, with 10 bases between. CDR3 in amino acids: CASSWARATDTQYF. The CDR3, as DNA: TGTGCCAGCAGTTGGGCGCGGGCCACAGATACGCAGTATTTT.

This clone came up once. This chain uses TRBV7-9 with TRBJ1-2, with D possibly being TRBD1 (5 bases). The germline V gene has CDR1 SEHNR and CDR2 FQNEAQ (reference sequence). Trimming removed 5 bases at V and 1 base at J, with 17 bases between. The CDR3 has 16 residues. The CDR3 sequence: CASSPRDGLYNYGYTF. The CDR3 DNA sequence: TGTGCCAGCAGCCCGAGGGACGGATTATATAACTATGGCTACACCTTC.

The gene calls are TRBV19 and TRBJ2-5; D is ambiguous. Trimming took off 1 base at V and 4 bases at J, with 16 bases between the two ends. Germline CDR1 reads LNHDA; CDR2 reads SQIVND (reference sequence). The CDR3 is 16 amino acids. CDR3 in DNA: TGTGCCAGTAGTATAGGGAAGGGCGCTTTTTCAGAGACCCAGTACTTC. This codes for CASSIGKGAFSETQYF.

The V gene is TRBV28, the J gene TRBJ2-2; D ambiguous. The CDR3 runs 15 residues. The germline V gene has CDR1 MDHEN and CDR2 SYDVKM. V gave up 3 bases and J gave up 2 bases, with 10 bases separating them. The CDR3 reads CASSFGGANTGELFF. In DNA form, the CDR3 reads TGTGCCAGCAGTTTCGGCGGAGCTAACACCGGGGAGCTGTTTTTT.

The rearrangement links TRBV5-1 to TRBJ2-1; D may be TRBD1 (6 bases). This CDR3 has 14 residues. Germline assignment: CDR1 SGHRS and CDR2 YFSETQ. V was pared by 9 bases and J by 6 bases, with 19 bases between. Written as DNA, the CDR3 is TGCGCCACTTCCCGGGACACATCGAGCAATGAGCAGTTCTTC. This gives the protein CATSRDTSSNEQFF. Looking up the rest from reference TRBV5-1 and TRBJ2-1 gives the full variable domain: KAGVTQTPRYLIKTRGQQVTLSCSPISGHRSVSWYQQTPGQGLQFLFEYFSETQRNKGNFPGRFSGRQFSNSRSEMNVSTLELGDSALYLCATSRDTSSNEQFFGPGTRLTVL.

This clone was recorded only once. V gene TRBV11-2 combines with J gene TRBJ2-7; the D gene is possibly TRBD2 (6 bases). This CDR3 contains 13 residues. The ends were cut back, 5 bases at V and 2 bases at J, with 10 bases in the middle. CDR1 is SGHAT and CDR2 is FQNNGV in the germline V gene. CDR3 sequence reads: CASSVLATYEQYF. The CDR3 DNA is TGTGCCAGCAGCGTCCTAGCGACCTACGAGCAGTACTTC.